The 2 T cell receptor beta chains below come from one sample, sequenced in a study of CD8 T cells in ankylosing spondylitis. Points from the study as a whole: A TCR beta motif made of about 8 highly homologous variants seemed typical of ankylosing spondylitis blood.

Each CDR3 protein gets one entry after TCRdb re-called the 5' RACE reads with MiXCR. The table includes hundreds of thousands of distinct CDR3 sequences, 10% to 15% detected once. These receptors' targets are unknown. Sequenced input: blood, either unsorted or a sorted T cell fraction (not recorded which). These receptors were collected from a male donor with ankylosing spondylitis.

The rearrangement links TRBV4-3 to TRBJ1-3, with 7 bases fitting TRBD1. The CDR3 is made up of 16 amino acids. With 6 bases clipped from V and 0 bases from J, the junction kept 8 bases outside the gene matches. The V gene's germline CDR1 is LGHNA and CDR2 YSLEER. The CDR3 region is CASSYRDSTSGNTIYF. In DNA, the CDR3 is TGCGCCAGCAGTTACCGGGACAGCACCTCTGGAAACACCATATATTTT.

The CDR3, as DNA: TGTGCCAGCAGCGAGAGGACAGGGGGAAGCACAGATACGCAGTATTTT. It is translated as CASSERTGGSTDTQYF. The genes are TRBV5-5 and TRBJ2-3; 10 nucleotides line up with TRBD1. The V segment lost 4 bases and the J segment 0 bases; nucleotides outside the gene matches: 5. Germline V gene lookup returns CDR1 SGHKS and CDR2 YYEKEE (reference sequence). The CDR3 runs 16 residues.